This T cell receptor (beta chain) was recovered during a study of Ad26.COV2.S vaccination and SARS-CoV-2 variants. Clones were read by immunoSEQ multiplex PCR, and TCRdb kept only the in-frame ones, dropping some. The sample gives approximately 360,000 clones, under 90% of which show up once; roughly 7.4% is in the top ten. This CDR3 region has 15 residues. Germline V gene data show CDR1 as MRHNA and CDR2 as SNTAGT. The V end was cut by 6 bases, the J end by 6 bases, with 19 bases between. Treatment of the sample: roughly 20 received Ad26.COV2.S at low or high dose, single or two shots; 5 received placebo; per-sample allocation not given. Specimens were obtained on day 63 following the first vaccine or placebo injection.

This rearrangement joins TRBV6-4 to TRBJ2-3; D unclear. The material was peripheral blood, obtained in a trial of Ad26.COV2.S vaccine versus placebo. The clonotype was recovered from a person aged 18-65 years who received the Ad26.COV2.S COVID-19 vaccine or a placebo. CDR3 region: CASSELGGPRDTQYF. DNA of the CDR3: TGTGCCAGCAGCGAGTTGGGCGGCCCCCGGGATACGCAGTATTTT.